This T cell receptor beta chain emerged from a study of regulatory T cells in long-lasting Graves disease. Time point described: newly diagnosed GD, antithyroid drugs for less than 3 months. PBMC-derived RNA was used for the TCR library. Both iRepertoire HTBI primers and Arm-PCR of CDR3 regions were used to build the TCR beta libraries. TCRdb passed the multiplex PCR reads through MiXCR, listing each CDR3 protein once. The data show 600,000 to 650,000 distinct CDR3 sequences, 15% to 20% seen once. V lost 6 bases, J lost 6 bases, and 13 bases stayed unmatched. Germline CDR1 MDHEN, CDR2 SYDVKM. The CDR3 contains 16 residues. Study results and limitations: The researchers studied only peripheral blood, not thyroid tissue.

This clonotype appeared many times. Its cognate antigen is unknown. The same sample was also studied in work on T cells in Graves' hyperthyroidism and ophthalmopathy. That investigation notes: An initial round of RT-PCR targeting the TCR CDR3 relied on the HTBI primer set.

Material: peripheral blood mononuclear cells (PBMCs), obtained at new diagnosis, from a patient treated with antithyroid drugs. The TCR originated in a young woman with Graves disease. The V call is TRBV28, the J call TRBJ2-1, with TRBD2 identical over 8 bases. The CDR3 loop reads CASRSPRAGESNEQFF. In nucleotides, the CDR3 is TGTGCCAGCAGGTCCCCCCGAGCGGGAGAATCCAATGAGCAGTTCTTC.